This is a list of T cell receptor beta chains from one sample in a study of T cell clones after liver transplantation. Libraries were prepared by immunoSEQ multiplex PCR; TCRdb keeps only in-frame clonotypes and omits some of them. The sample includes 65,000 to 95,000 clones, 80% of them seen just once. The sequenced sample was CD4+ T cells from blood, obtained before liver transplant. The receptors derive from a human donor who received a liver transplant. Each CDR3 is given without its conserved first and last residue.

j_call | v_call | cdr3_aa
TRBJ1-1 | TRBV5-4 | ASSPDRDGEAF
TRBJ1-2 | TRBV7-2 | ASSPGTGRLVGYT
TRBJ2-1 | TRBV5-4 | ATLSGSLGNEQF
TRBJ2-1 | TRBV5-1 | ASSLVSSSYNEQF
TRBJ1-4 | TRBV9 | ASSGGQGEFGKLF
TRBJ1-5 | TRBV19 | ASRDHRGLGQPQH
TRBJ1-1 | TRBV29-1 | SVEIRQNTEAF
TRBJ2-7 | TRBV4-1 | ASSVPGSSYEQY
TRBJ1-1 | TRBV15 | ATSRVGAGLLGEAF
TRBJ2-1 | TRBV6-5 | ASRLQLAGVNEQF
TRBJ2-3 | TRBV9 | ASSVAQGVADTQY
TRBJ1-2 | TRBV7-2 | ASSSSGGRSYGYT
TRBJ1-5 | TRBV19 | ASSIQGGQPQH
TRBJ2-7 | TRBV9 | ASSPRTSAYEQY
TRBJ2-7 | TRBV19 | ASSPSGQGSYEQY
TRBJ1-2 | TRBV19 | ASIGGSTGRYGYT
TRBJ1-2 | TRBV19 | ASSWDRGYGYT